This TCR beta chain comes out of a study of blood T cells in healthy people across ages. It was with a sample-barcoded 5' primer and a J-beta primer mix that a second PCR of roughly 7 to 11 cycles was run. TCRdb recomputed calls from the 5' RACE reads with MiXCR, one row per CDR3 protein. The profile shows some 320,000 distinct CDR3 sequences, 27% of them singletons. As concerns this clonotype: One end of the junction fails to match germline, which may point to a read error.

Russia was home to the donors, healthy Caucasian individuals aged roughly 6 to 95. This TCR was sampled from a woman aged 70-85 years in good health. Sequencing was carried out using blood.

CDR3 sequence: CAGSPWRAKETQYF. In DNA, the CDR3 is TGTGCCGGCAGCCCTTGGAGGGCGAAAGAGACCCAGTACTTC. The chain employs TRBV13 and TRBJ2-5; possibly TRBD2 for D (6 bases). CDR3 length: 14 residues. Germline V CDR1 and CDR2: PRHDT, FYEKMQ (reference sequence).